This TCR beta chain comes out of a study of early T cells in non-severe SARS-CoV-2 infection. The wider study: Sequencing input comprised bulk RNA from unsorted whole blood; chain pairing was not available. Overall study findings and caveats: Sequences matched to VDJdb favored anti-spike CD8 responses, while private and CD4 specificities were missed.

Tagging with unique molecular identifiers was applied to individual cDNA molecules. Using its own MiXCR run on the 5' RACE reads, TCRdb lists one record per CDR3 protein. Among fewer than 25,000 distinct CDR3 sequences, around 5% were seen once, and the ten largest hold roughly 15%. V lost 3 bases and J 6 bases, leaving 9 bases between the germline ends. The CDR3 length is 12 residues. Per germline, CDR1 SGHRS and CDR2 YFSETQ. This clonotype was recorded once. The antigen is unknown. The TCR comes from an adult who was a healthcare worker with PCR-confirmed SARS-CoV-2 infection or an uninfected control (not recorded which). Sequencing was performed on whole blood, taken at baseline. The V gene is TRBV5-1, the J gene TRBJ1-1; no clear D gene. For the CDR3, the DNA is TGCGCCAGCAGCTCTGAGAGTGCTGAAGCTTTCTTT. It encodes CASSSESAEAFF.